Below are 5 T cell receptor beta chains sequenced from a single sample in a study of control samples from healthy donors and cancer patients. The data were produced by immunoSEQ multiplex PCR, yet TCRdb's version contains in-frame clones alone and is incomplete. Seen here are 110,000 to 150,000 clones, approximately 92% observed once, and the top ten hold around 11%. The sequencing input was blood. All receptors come from a man aged 30 to 45 in good health.

This chain links TRBV4-1 with TRBJ2-2; TRBD2 agrees at 9 bases. V lost 3 bases and J lost 5; bases outside the gene matches: 10. The CDR3 spans 17 residues. Germline V CDR1 and CDR2: MGHRA, YSYEKL. The CDR3 is CASSHILAGERTGELFF. Here the CDR3 DNA reads TGCGCCAGCAGCCATATCTTAGCGGGAGAGAGGACCGGGGAGCTGTTTTTT.

The sample holds one count of this clone. CDR3 residues: CASSRRLAGGTDTQYF. In DNA, the CDR3 is TGCGCCAGCAGTCGACGACTAGCGGGGGGCACAGATACGCAGTATTTT. The rearrangement links TRBV23-1 to TRBJ2-3, with 12 bases matching TRBD2. TRBV23-1 is an ORF; its function is uncertain. CDR3 size: 16 residues. V dropped 4 bases and J dropped 1; count of bases not matched to a gene: 3.

V is TRBV28 and J is TRBJ2-7; D perhaps matches TRBD2 (5 bases). The CDR3 totals 12 residues. V was clipped by 5 bases and J by 4 bases, with 9 bases between them. Germline V CDR1 and CDR2: MDHEN, SYDVKM. The CDR3 nucleotides read TGTGCCAGCAGTCCGGGGTGGTACGAGCAGTACTTC. This encodes CASSPGWYEQYF.

The chain joins TRBV4-2 to TRBJ2-4; the D gene is possibly TRBD1 (5 bases). Germline V CDR1 and CDR2: LGHNA, YNFKEQ. Trimming removed 2 bases from V and 8 bases from J, with 16 bases in between. This CDR3 spans 15 amino acids. As DNA, the CDR3 is TGTGCCAGCAGCCAATCCAGGGCAGGGTTAGACATTCAGTACTTC. It encodes CASSQSRAGLDIQYF.

The chain uses TRBV19 and TRBJ2-1; TRBD2 matches 7 bases. The germline gives CDR1 LNHDA, CDR2 SQIVND (reference sequence). CDR3 length equals 17 residues. The trim removed 1 base at V and 4 bases at J, leaving 10 bases unmatched. CDR3 in amino acids: CASSIGPAGRLYNEQFF. Written as DNA, the CDR3 is TGTGCCAGTAGTATAGGTCCAGCGGGACGATTATACAATGAGCAGTTCTTC.